One and the same sample provided the 9 T cell receptor beta chains below, sequenced in a study of T cell responses to AZD1222 COVID-19 vaccine. Some clones are missing from TCRdb's copy, which holds only in-frame ones; the method was immunoSEQ multiplex PCR. Found here are fewer than 200,000 clones, more than 85% of them singletons; the top ten hold 1.5% to 2%. The material was peripheral blood, obtained 28 days after the second AZD1222 dose. These receptors all come from an adult who received the AZD1222 COVID-19 vaccine.

The rearrangement joins TRBV18 to TRBJ1-4, with a tentative D call TRBD1 (5 bases). The CDR3 consists of 15 residues. Germline V gene data show CDR1 as KGHSH and CDR2 as LQKENI. Trimming left V 3 bases short and J 8 bases short, with 16 bases between. The CDR3 loop is CASSPTAGIREKLFF. DNA for the CDR3: TGTGCCAGCTCACCTACGGCAGGGATAAGAGAAAAACTGTTTTTT. Full variable domain (missing parts from reference TRBV18 and TRBJ1-4): NAGVMQNPRHLVRRRGQEARLRCSPMKGHSHVYWYRQLPEEGLKFMVYLQKENIIDESGMPKERFSAEFPKEGPSILRIQQVVRGDSAAYFCASSPTAGIREKLFFGSGTQLSVL.

The chain carries TRBV18 and TRBJ2-1, with 13 bases aligning to TRBD2. Germline V gene lookup returns CDR1 KGHSH and CDR2 LQKENI. This CDR3 is built from 16 residues. V gave up 4 bases and J gave up 6 bases; unmatched junction bases: 6. The CDR3 loop reads CASSLRLAGGGNEQFF. The CDR3 nucleotides are TGTGCCAGCTCACTCCGACTAGCGGGAGGAGGCAATGAGCAGTTCTTC.

The chain uses TRBV29-1 and TRBJ1-2; no definite D call. The CDR3 is 9 amino acids. CDR1 and CDR2 (germline): SQVTM, ANQGSEA. Trimming pared 4 bases from V and 6 bases from J, leaving 3 bases between. CDR3 bases: TGCAGCGTTGGAGATGGCTACACCTTC. Translated, it gives CSVGDGYTF.

The gene calls are TRBV11-3 and TRBJ2-3; D is uncertain. From germline, CDR1 is SGHNT and CDR2 YENEEA. The CDR3 contains 13 residues. The germline V and J ends were trimmed by 5 bases and 2 bases, with 8 bases remaining between them. The CDR3 sequence is CASSPYNTDTQYF. CDR3 DNA sequence: TGTGCCAGCAGCCCGTACAACACAGATACGCAGTATTTT.

The genes are TRBV20-1 and TRBJ2-7; maybe TRBD2 (7 bases). The CDR3 sequence is 15 residues long. V was cut by 3 bases and J by 3 bases, with 18 bases left in between. Germline lookup yields CDR1 DFQATT and CDR2 SNEGSKA (reference sequence). CDR3 loop: CSASEGGGEFYEQYF. In DNA form, the CDR3 reads TGCAGTGCTAGTGAGGGAGGGGGGGAGTTCTACGAGCAGTACTTC.

Written as DNA, the CDR3 is TGTGCCAGCAGCAAGAAAGGAGGTTCGAGCTCCTACGAGCAGTACTTC. It translates to CASSKKGGSSSYEQYF. This sequence joins TRBV5-8 and TRBJ2-7, with D tentatively TRBD2 (5 bases). The CDR3 is 16 residues long. V dropped 4 bases and J dropped 0 bases, with 17 bases sitting between them. Germline V gene data show CDR1 as SGHTS and CDR2 as YDEGEE.

CDR3 bases: TGTGCCAGCAGCGTAGGAGACAGCAGAATCTACACCTTC. It translates to CASSVGDSRIYTF. The chain employs TRBV7-2 and TRBJ1-2; a weak D match, TRBD1 (5 bases). V was pared by 5 bases and J by 10 bases, with 17 bases between. The length of the CDR3 is 13 residues. From germline, CDR1 is SGHTA and CDR2 FQGNSA.

The V and J genes are TRBV18 and TRBJ1-4; D gene unclear. Germline V gene sequence: CDR1 KGHSH, CDR2 LQKENI. V was clipped by 6 bases and J by 8 bases, with 16 bases between them. CDR3 length equals 14 residues. The CDR3: CASSPRREGEKLFF. DNA of the CDR3: TGTGCCAGCTCTCCCAGACGGGAGGGAGAAAAACTGTTTTTT.

This chain links TRBV6-5 with TRBJ2-1; tentative D call: TRBD1 (6 bases). The ends were cut back, 8 bases at V and 2 bases at J, with 10 bases in the middle. This CDR3 spans 13 amino acids. The germline V gene encodes CDR1 MNHEY and CDR2 SVGAGI. In DNA, the CDR3 is TGTGCCAGCCGAGGACAGCCCTACAATGAGCAGTTCTTC. It yields the protein CASRGQPYNEQFF.